These 10 T cell receptor beta chains share one sample of origin, sequenced in a study of response to subunit inactivated influenza vaccine. TCRdb recomputed calls from the RT-PCR reads with MiXCR, one row per CDR3 protein. The sample yields about 540,000 distinct CDR3 sequences, under 30% seen once. This sample also belongs to another study, concerning T cells expressing NK-cell markers. That report notes: UMIs accompanied the 5'RACE template switching by which TCR beta cDNA was made.

Sequencing used CD4+ T cells sorted from PBMCs, obtained roughly 12 days after vaccination. These receptors were obtained from a man over 45 who received an inactivated influenza vaccine.

The chain links TRBV2 to TRBJ1-4; D uncertain. There are 13 residues in the CDR3. Trimming took 8 bases from V and 7 from J, leaving 14 bases between them. Germline V gene data show CDR1 as SNHLY and CDR2 as FYNNEI. Here the CDR3 reads CASGRMAGEKLFF. In DNA, the CDR3 is TGTGCCAGCGGGCGGATGGCGGGTGAAAAACTGTTTTTT.

This clonotype was seen a handful of times. The chain combines TRBV7-6 with TRBJ2-1; D is ambiguous. The CDR3 has 15 residues. V lost 6 bases and J lost 4, with 16 bases in between. Germline CDR1 SGHVS, CDR2 FNYEAQ. Here the CDR3 DNA reads TGTGCCAGCAGTTCTTTGGGTGGCGCTTACAATGAGCAGTTCTTC. This translates into CASSSLGGAYNEQFF.

The V call is TRBV6-6, the J call TRBJ1-6, with D unresolved. CDR1 is MNHNY and CDR2 is SVGAGI in the germline V gene (reference sequence). Trimming cost V 8 bases and J 7 bases, with 9 bases left between them. The CDR3 loop spans 12 amino acids. For the CDR3, the DNA is TGTGCCAGCGCGCGGCAGAATTCACCCCTCCACTTT. This translates into CASARQNSPLHF.

This chain connects TRBV4-3 to TRBJ1-4; a weak D match, TRBD1 (5 bases). The V gene's germline CDR1 is LGHNA and CDR2 YSLEER. The CDR3 consists of 16 residues. The V and J ends lost 0 bases and 7 bases respectively, with 15 bases between them. CDR3 nucleotide sequence: TGCGCCAGCAGCCAAGACCCAGGGAGAGAAGGTGAAAAACTGTTTTTT. Amino acids: CASSQDPGREGEKLFF.

This clonotype was detected a few times. The chain couples TRBV7-2 to TRBJ1-6, with D maybe TRBD1 (5 bases). Germline loops: CDR1 SGHTA, CDR2 FQGNSA. The CDR3 loop spans 15 amino acids. The V end lost 3 bases, the J end lost 9 bases, and 15 bases lay between the germline ends. The CDR3: CASSFSVGDRSPLHF. The DNA for the CDR3 is TGTGCCAGCAGCTTTAGTGTGGGGGATCGTTCACCCCTCCACTTT.

The chain has TRBV20-1 and TRBJ2-3; perhaps TRBD2 as D (7 bases). This CDR3 is built from 14 residues. Germline CDR1 reads DFQATT; CDR2 reads SNEGSKA (reference sequence). V lost 3 bases and J 7 bases, leaving 17 bases between the germline ends. The CDR3, as DNA: TGCAGTGCTAGTAAGGGCAGGGGAGGGAATACGCAGTATTTT. Protein sequence: CSASKGRGGNTQYF.

The chain carries TRBV5-1 and TRBJ1-2; 8 bases match TRBD1. CDR3 size: 14 residues. Germline V CDR1 and CDR2: SGHRS, YFSETQ. V gave up 3 bases and J gave up 4 bases; unmatched junction bases: 5. DNA for the CDR3: TGCGCCAGCAGCTCCCGGACAGGGAGCTATGGCTACACCTTC. It specifies CASSSRTGSYGYTF.

The rearrangement links TRBV11-2 to TRBJ2-3; D is uncertain. CDR3 length: 17 residues. Trimming took off 0 bases at V and 5 bases at J, with 18 bases between the two ends. CDR1 SGHAT and CDR2 FQNNGV come from the germline V gene. The CDR3 DNA sequence: TGTGCCAGCAGCTTAGAGTTTCGGCTGACCAACGAAGATACGCAGTATTTT. As protein: CASSLEFRLTNEDTQYF.

This clonotype was detected only a few times. This chain joins TRBV29-1 and TRBJ2-2; perhaps TRBD1 as D (5 bases). CDR1 and CDR2 from the germline V gene are SQVTM and ANQGSEA. Trimming stripped 7 bases from V and 1 base from J, with 7 bases between. The CDR3 runs 12 residues. The CDR3 coding sequence is TGCAGCGCTGGACAGAACACCGGGGAGCTGTTTTTT. Its protein product is CSAGQNTGELFF.

This chain joins TRBV15 and TRBJ1-1; D is unclear. V was pared by 1 base and J by 0 bases, with 9 bases between. This CDR3 is built from 15 residues. Germline V gene sequence: CDR1 LNHNV, CDR2 YYDKDF (reference sequence). CDR3 protein: CATSRAHGMNTEAFF. DNA for the CDR3: TGTGCCACCAGCAGAGCGCACGGGATGAACACTGAAGCTTTCTTT.